These T cell receptor beta chains were read from a single sample in a study of blood T cell repertoires in COVID-19. The assay was immunoSEQ multiplex PCR, and TCRdb's table has in-frame clones only and misses some. The profile covers some 15,000 clones, with around 92% appearing a single time and 3% to 4% taken by the ten largest. The sample comprised peripheral blood. These receptors came from a human donor in a cohort sampled during active COVID-19. The CDR3 runs from the conserved cysteine through the conserved F or W.

v_call	j_call	cdr3_aa
TRBV3-1/TRBV3-2	TRBJ2-7	CASSQENSGSSYEQYF
TRBV4-1	TRBJ1-5	CASSQVFRAQPQHF
TRBV5-1	TRBJ2-7	CASSSSSPVVEQYF
TRBV30	TRBJ1-2	CAWSPTGGGDGYTF
TRBV5-1	TRBJ1-1	CASSPTGAGTEAFF
TRBV11-2	TRBJ2-2	CASNIFQNTGELFF
TRBV10-3	TRBJ1-6	CAINTGGADSPLHF
TRBV13	TRBJ1-6	CASSWAGNNSPLHF
TRBV19	TRBJ1-1	CASRHQTEAFF
TRBV21-1	TRBJ2-4	CAPVKRRGAKNIQYF
TRBV3-1/TRBV3-2	TRBJ2-3	CASSAGLAGGTDTQYF
TRBV5-6	TRBJ1-5	CASSFGDTNQPQHF
TRBV6-1	TRBJ2-1	CASSEARFYNEQFF
TRBV9	TRBJ2-3	CASSAASGGSDTQYF
TRBV18	TRBJ1-2	CASSPGQTHYGYTF
TRBV7-8	TRBJ2-5	CASSLGFRGLLETQYF
TRBV30	TRBJ2-3	CAWTGVVTDTQYF
TRBV3-1/TRBV3-2	TRBJ1-1	CASSQVVPRGTEAFF
TRBV7-2	TRBJ2-3	CASSLASRGASTDTQYF
TRBV27	TRBJ1-1	CASSPMVGLGGEAFF
TRBV5-5	TRBJ1-6	CASSGLSSYNSPLHF
TRBV12-3/TRBV12-4	TRBJ2-7	CASSLGGSYEQYF
TRBV19	TRBJ2-5	CASSIGAVETQYF
TRBV14	TRBJ1-1	CASSQDSRGVAFVAFF
TRBV5-1	TRBJ2-7	CASSLRDRSSSSYEQYF
TRBV19	TRBJ2-6	CASRLGQASGANVLTF
TRBV3-1/TRBV3-2	TRBJ1-2	CASSQGQNYGYTF
TRBV7-2	TRBJ2-7	CASSLTPGSTYEQYF
TRBV30	TRBJ1-2	CAWSLGAWGYTF
TRBV6-5	TRBJ1-2	CASTLGQGRAGYTF
TRBV3-1/TRBV3-2	TRBJ2-2	CASSQLSRTGVAGELFF
TRBV5-1	TRBJ2-2	CASSLNAGPGELFF
TRBV5-6	TRBJ1-1	CASREYGRAPEAFF
TRBV7-8	TRBJ1-2	CASSPTAGSIYGYTF
TRBV10-3	TRBJ2-3	CAISGQGADTQYF
TRBV5-1	TRBJ2-3	CASSPLTGDTDTQYF
TRBV7-6	TRBJ2-2	CASSLATGYTGELFF
TRBV11-2	TRBJ2-2	CASSLTGGRGNTGELFF
TRBV5-1	TRBJ2-7	CASSFGRQGEGEQYF
TRBV7-8	TRBJ1-1	CASSAGQGPEAFF
TRBV6-5	TRBJ1-1	CASSWGGDTEAFF
TRBV29-1	TRBJ2-5	CSVGTGETQYF
TRBV25-1	TRBJ1-2	CASSETGGGRIYGYTF
TRBV5-1	TRBJ2-2	CASSLPSRTGELFF
TRBV6-5	TRBJ1-1	CASSYSNPVNTEAFF
TRBV5-6	TRBJ2-7	CASSQLVGDRQYF
TRBV5-1	TRBJ2-2	CASSLDGGRNTGELFF